These T cell receptor beta chains were read from a single sample in a study of a mutant IDH1 vaccine in newly diagnosed glioma. The table came from immunoSEQ multiplex PCR; TCRdb's copy has only in-frame clones and leaves some out. The sample has 50,000 to 75,000 clones, around 84% seen once. The antigens of these receptors remain unknown. The specimen was PBMCs, collected from a glioma patient whose treatment included an IDH1 peptide vaccine. The receptors come from a woman in her forties or fifties with glioma. Each CDR3 is given with its conserved first and last residue. The order of the fields is D gene, clone size, V gene, J gene, CDR3 protein, CDR3 DNA. A D gene is named only where the DNA matches it firmly. Rows may omit the clone size; those that give it use once, few, many or a size class.

d_call: TRBD1
clone_size: -
v_call: TRBV28
j_call: TRBJ1-1
cdr3_aa: CASKPTGLNTEAFF
cdr3_nt: TGTGCCAGCAAACCGACAGGGTTGAACACTGAAGCTTTCTTT

d_call: -
clone_size: -
v_call: TRBV30
j_call: TRBJ1-3
cdr3_aa: CAWSVYKGGGNTIYF
cdr3_nt: TGTGCCTGGAGTGTTTATAAGGGAGGAGGAAACACCATATATTTT

d_call: -
clone_size: -
v_call: TRBV9
j_call: TRBJ2-1
cdr3_aa: CASSPLERANEQFF
cdr3_nt: TGTGCCAGCAGTCCACTAGAGAGGGCGAATGAGCAGTTCTTC

d_call: TRBD2
clone_size: -
v_call: TRBV5-1
j_call: TRBJ2-1
cdr3_aa: CASEGGGAYNEQFF
cdr3_nt: TGCGCCAGCGAAGGCGGGGGAGCTTACAATGAGCAGTTCTTC

d_call: TRBD2
clone_size: -
v_call: TRBV2
j_call: TRBJ2-3
cdr3_aa: CASSEGASGGATDTQYF
cdr3_nt: TGTGCCAGCAGTGAAGGGGCTAGCGGGGGGGCCACAGATACGCAGTATTTT

d_call: TRBD1
clone_size: -
v_call: TRBV29-1
j_call: TRBJ2-7
cdr3_aa: CSVFGRTGGYEQYF
cdr3_nt: TGCAGCGTTTTCGGTCGGACAGGGGGCTACGAGCAGTACTTC

d_call: -
clone_size: -
v_call: TRBV19
j_call: TRBJ1-4
cdr3_aa: CASRSILVSTNEKLFF
cdr3_nt: TGTGCCAGTAGGAGTATCCTAGTCTCAACTAATGAAAAACTGTTTTTT

d_call: -
clone_size: -
v_call: TRBV25-1
j_call: TRBJ1-1
cdr3_aa: CASSGSEAFF
cdr3_nt: TGTGCCAGCAGTGGTAGTGAAGCTTTCTTT

d_call: -
clone_size: -
v_call: TRBV7-2
j_call: TRBJ1-3
cdr3_aa: CASSFDRARNTIYF
cdr3_nt: TGTGCCAGCAGCTTTGACAGAGCGAGGAACACCATATATTTT

d_call: TRBD1
clone_size: few
v_call: TRBV29-1
j_call: TRBJ1-1
cdr3_aa: CSVDDRAGAEAFF
cdr3_nt: TGCAGCGTTGATGACAGGGCCGGCGCTGAAGCTTTCTTT

d_call: TRBD2
clone_size: -
v_call: TRBV5-6
j_call: TRBJ2-3
cdr3_aa: CASVRLAGVDTQYF
cdr3_nt: TGTGCCAGCGTCCGACTAGCGGGGGTGGATACGCAGTATTTT

d_call: -
clone_size: -
v_call: TRBV5-6
j_call: TRBJ1-6
cdr3_aa: CASSLGRGNNSPLHF
cdr3_nt: TGTGCCAGCAGCTTGGGCAGGGGTAATAATTCACCCCTCCACTTT

d_call: -
clone_size: -
v_call: TRBV6-5
j_call: TRBJ1-1
cdr3_aa: CASSKGGLTEAFF
cdr3_nt: TGTGCCAGCAGTAAAGGGGGGTTGACTGAAGCTTTCTTT

d_call: -
clone_size: -
v_call: TRBV4-2
j_call: TRBJ2-1
cdr3_aa: CASSQGQGTYNEQFF
cdr3_nt: TGTGCCAGCAGCCAAGGCCAGGGAACCTACAATGAGCAGTTCTTC

d_call: -
clone_size: few
v_call: TRBV7-2
j_call: TRBJ1-4
cdr3_aa: CASSPGRGWQGVNEKLFF
cdr3_nt: TGTGCCAGCAGCCCAGGGAGGGGGTGGCAGGGCGTTAATGAAAAACTGTTTTTT

d_call: TRBD1
clone_size: -
v_call: TRBV2
j_call: TRBJ1-1
cdr3_aa: CASRYRGRNTEAFF
cdr3_nt: TGTGCCAGCAGGTACAGGGGCCGGAACACTGAAGCTTTCTTT

d_call: TRBD1
clone_size: -
v_call: TRBV7-2
j_call: TRBJ2-7
cdr3_aa: CASSLGGQGAYEQYF
cdr3_nt: TGTGCCAGCAGCTTAGGCGGACAGGGGGCTTACGAGCAGTACTTC

d_call: -
clone_size: -
v_call: TRBV6-1
j_call: TRBJ1-6
cdr3_aa: CASSVNPGSPLHF
cdr3_nt: TGTGCCAGCAGTGTTAATCCCGGATCACCCCTCCACTTT

d_call: TRBD1
clone_size: -
v_call: TRBV4-1
j_call: TRBJ2-2
cdr3_aa: CASSQVGTAANTGELFF
cdr3_nt: TGCGCCAGCAGCCAAGTCGGGACAGCTGCGAACACCGGGGAGCTGTTTTTT

d_call: -
clone_size: -
v_call: TRBV6-6
j_call: TRBJ2-5
cdr3_aa: CASSYRGQETQYF
cdr3_nt: TGTGCCAGCAGTTACAGGGGGCAAGAGACCCAGTACTTC

d_call: -
clone_size: -
v_call: TRBV30
j_call: TRBJ1-1
cdr3_aa: CAWSVQENTEAFF
cdr3_nt: TGTGCCTGGAGTGTTCAGGAGAACACTGAAGCTTTCTTT

d_call: -
clone_size: -
v_call: TRBV7-2
j_call: TRBJ2-7
cdr3_aa: CASSPWGLGEQYF
cdr3_nt: TGTGCCAGCAGCCCCTGGGGCCTCGGCGAGCAGTACTTC

d_call: TRBD1
clone_size: -
v_call: TRBV2
j_call: TRBJ2-6
cdr3_aa: CASSGGDRDPFSGANVLTF
cdr3_nt: TGTGCCAGCAGTGGGGGGGACAGGGATCCTTTCTCTGGGGCCAACGTCCTGACTTTC

d_call: -
clone_size: few
v_call: TRBV7-3
j_call: TRBJ1-5
cdr3_aa: CASSRNPGGQPQHF
cdr3_nt: TGTGCCAGCAGCCGTAACCCCGGGGGGCAGCCCCAGCATTTT

d_call: TRBD2
clone_size: -
v_call: TRBV28
j_call: TRBJ2-2
cdr3_aa: CASSFLAGAAGELFF
cdr3_nt: TGTGCCAGCAGTTTTTTAGCGGGGGCGGCCGGGGAGCTGTTTTTT

d_call: -
clone_size: -
v_call: TRBV5-5
j_call: TRBJ2-7
cdr3_aa: CASSLAGNGPYEQYF
cdr3_nt: TGTGCCAGCAGCTTGGCCGGTAACGGCCCCTACGAGCAGTACTTC

d_call: -
clone_size: -
v_call: TRBV30
j_call: TRBJ2-7
cdr3_aa: CAWRGHSRSYEQYF
cdr3_nt: TGTGCCTGGAGGGGACACAGCCGCTCCTACGAGCAGTACTTC

d_call: -
clone_size: -
v_call: TRBV7-9
j_call: TRBJ2-4
cdr3_aa: CASSTQVGAAKNIQYF
cdr3_nt: TGTGCCAGCAGCACCCAAGTGGGGGCAGCCAAAAACATTCAGTACTTC

d_call: -
clone_size: -
v_call: TRBV21-1
j_call: TRBJ2-5
cdr3_aa: CASMGEGETQYF
cdr3_nt: TGTGCCAGTATGGGGGAAGGAGAGACCCAGTACTTC

d_call: TRBD1
clone_size: -
v_call: TRBV5-1
j_call: TRBJ1-1
cdr3_aa: CASSSGQGVLMNTEAFF
cdr3_nt: TGCGCCAGCAGCTCTGGACAGGGCGTCCTTATGAACACTGAAGCTTTCTTT

d_call: -
clone_size: -
v_call: TRBV27
j_call: TRBJ2-7
cdr3_aa: CASSPLPSVRGSYEQYF
cdr3_nt: TGTGCCAGCAGTCCCCTTCCATCAGTGAGAGGCTCCTACGAGCAGTACTTC

d_call: TRBD1
clone_size: -
v_call: TRBV29-1
j_call: TRBJ2-1
cdr3_aa: CSGLGQEINEQFF
cdr3_nt: TGCAGCGGGTTGGGACAGGAGATCAATGAGCAGTTCTTC

d_call: TRBD1
clone_size: -
v_call: TRBV6-5
j_call: TRBJ2-2
cdr3_aa: CASSYYDRANTGELFF
cdr3_nt: TGTGCCAGCAGTTATTACGACAGGGCGAACACCGGGGAGCTGTTTTTT

d_call: -
clone_size: -
v_call: TRBV28
j_call: TRBJ1-6
cdr3_aa: CASRDPSSYNSPLHF
cdr3_nt: TGTGCCAGCAGGGACCCGAGCTCCTATAATTCACCCCTCCACTTT

d_call: TRBD2
clone_size: once
v_call: TRBV7-9
j_call: TRBJ2-3
cdr3_aa: CASSLGLAGGTDTQYF
cdr3_nt: TGTGCCAGCAGCTTGGGCCTAGCGGGGGGCACAGATACGCAGTATTTT

d_call: -
clone_size: -
v_call: TRBV2
j_call: TRBJ2-4
cdr3_aa: CASSGSLAKNIQYF
cdr3_nt: TGTGCCAGCAGTGGGTCCTTAGCCAAAAACATTCAGTACTTC

d_call: TRBD1
clone_size: medium-sized
v_call: TRBV10-3
j_call: TRBJ1-2
cdr3_aa: CAIKGELGDRTNYGYTF
cdr3_nt: TGTGCCATCAAGGGAGAGTTGGGGGACAGGACTAACTATGGCTACACCTTC

d_call: -
clone_size: -
v_call: TRBV6-6
j_call: TRBJ1-2
cdr3_aa: CASRLSGGYNYGYTF
cdr3_nt: TGTGCCAGCAGATTGAGTGGGGGCTACAACTATGGCTACACCTTC

d_call: -
clone_size: -
v_call: TRBV19
j_call: TRBJ1-2
cdr3_aa: CASSPRQGYGYTF
cdr3_nt: TGTGCCAGTAGTCCCCGGCAGGGCTATGGCTACACCTTC

d_call: -
clone_size: -
v_call: TRBV7-9
j_call: TRBJ2-5
cdr3_aa: CAGDQGGETQYF
cdr3_nt: TGTGCCGGAGATCAGGGGGGGGAGACCCAGTACTTC